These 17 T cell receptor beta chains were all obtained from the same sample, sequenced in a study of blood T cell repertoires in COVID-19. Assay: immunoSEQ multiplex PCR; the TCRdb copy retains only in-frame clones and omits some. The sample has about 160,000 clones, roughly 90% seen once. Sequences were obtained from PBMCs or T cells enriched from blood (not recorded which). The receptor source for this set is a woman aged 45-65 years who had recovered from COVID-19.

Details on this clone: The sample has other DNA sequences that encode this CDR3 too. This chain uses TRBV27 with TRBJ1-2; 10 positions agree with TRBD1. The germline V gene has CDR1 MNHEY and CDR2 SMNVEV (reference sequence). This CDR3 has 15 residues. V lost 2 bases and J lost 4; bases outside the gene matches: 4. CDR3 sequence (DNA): TGTGCCAGCAGTTTAAGACAGGGGGCGGGCTATGGCTACACCTTC. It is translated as CASSLRQGAGYGYTF.

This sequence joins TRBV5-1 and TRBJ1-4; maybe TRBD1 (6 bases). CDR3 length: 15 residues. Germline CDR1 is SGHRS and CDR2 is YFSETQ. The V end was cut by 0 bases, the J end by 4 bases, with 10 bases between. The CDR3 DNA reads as TGCGCCAGCAGCTTGGAGGGGGACGGTAATGAAAAACTGTTTTTT. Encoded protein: CASSLEGDGNEKLFF.

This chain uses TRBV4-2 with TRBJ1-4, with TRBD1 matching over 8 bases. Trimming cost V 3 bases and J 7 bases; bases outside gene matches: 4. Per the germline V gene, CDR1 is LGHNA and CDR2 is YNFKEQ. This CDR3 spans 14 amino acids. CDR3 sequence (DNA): TGTGCCAGCAGCCACCGGGACAGGAGTGAAAAACTGTTTTTT. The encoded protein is CASSHRDRSEKLFF.

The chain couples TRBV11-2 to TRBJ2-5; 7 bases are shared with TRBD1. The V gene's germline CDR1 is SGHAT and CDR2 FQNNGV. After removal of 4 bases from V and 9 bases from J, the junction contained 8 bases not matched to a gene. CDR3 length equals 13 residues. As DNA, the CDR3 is TGTGCCAGCAGCTCGGGACAGCCACCCGCCCAGTACTTC. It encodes CASSSGQPPAQYF.

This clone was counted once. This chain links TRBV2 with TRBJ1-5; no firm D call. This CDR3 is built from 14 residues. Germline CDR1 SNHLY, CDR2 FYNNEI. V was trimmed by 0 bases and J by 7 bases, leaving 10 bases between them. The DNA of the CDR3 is TGTGCCAGCAGTGAAGCTGGCAGGCACCAGCCCCAGCATTTT. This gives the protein CASSEAGRHQPQHF.

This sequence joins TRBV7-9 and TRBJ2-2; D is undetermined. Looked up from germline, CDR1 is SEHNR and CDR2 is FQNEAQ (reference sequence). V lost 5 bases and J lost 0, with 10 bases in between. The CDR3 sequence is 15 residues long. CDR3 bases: TGTGCCAGCAGCATTACAGCCGCGAACACCGGGGAGCTGTTTTTT. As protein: CASSITAANTGELFF.

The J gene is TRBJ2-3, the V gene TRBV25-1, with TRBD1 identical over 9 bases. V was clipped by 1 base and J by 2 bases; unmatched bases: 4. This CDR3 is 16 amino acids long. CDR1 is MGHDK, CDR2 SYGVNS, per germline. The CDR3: CASSELGQGDTDTQYF. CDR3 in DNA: TGTGCCAGCAGTGAATTGGGACAGGGTGACACAGATACGCAGTATTTT.

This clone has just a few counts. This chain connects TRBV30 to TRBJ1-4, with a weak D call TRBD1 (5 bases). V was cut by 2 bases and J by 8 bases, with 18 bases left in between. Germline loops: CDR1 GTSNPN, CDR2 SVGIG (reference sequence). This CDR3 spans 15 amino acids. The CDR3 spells CAWSSGTPRREKLFF. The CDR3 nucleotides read TGTGCCTGGAGTTCCGGGACTCCTAGGAGAGAAAAACTGTTTTTT.

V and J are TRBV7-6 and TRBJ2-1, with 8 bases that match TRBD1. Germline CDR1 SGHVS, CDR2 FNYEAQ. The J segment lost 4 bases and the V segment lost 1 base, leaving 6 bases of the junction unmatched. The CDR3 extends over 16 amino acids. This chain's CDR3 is CASSLVSGQGYNEQFF. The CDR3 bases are TGTGCCAGCAGCTTAGTTAGTGGACAGGGATACAATGAGCAGTTCTTC.

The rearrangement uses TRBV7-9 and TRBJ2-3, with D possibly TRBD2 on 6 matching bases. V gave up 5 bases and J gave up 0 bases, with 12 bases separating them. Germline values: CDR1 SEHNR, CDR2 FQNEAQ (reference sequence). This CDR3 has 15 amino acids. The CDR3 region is CASSPSGPSTDTQYF. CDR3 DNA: TGTGCCAGCAGCCCAAGCGGGCCAAGCACAGATACGCAGTATTTT.

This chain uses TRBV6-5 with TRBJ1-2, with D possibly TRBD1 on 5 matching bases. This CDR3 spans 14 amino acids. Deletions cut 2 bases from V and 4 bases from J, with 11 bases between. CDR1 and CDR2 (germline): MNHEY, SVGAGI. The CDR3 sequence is CASSYQQGSYGYTF. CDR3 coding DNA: TGTGCCAGCAGTTACCAGCAGGGATCCTATGGCTACACCTTC.

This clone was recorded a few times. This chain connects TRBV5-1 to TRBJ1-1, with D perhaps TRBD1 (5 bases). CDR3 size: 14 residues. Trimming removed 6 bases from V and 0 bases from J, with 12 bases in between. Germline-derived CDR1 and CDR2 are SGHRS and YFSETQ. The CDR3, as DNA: TGCGCCAGCACCCAGCCAGGGCTGAACACTGAAGCTTTCTTT. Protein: CASTQPGLNTEAFF.

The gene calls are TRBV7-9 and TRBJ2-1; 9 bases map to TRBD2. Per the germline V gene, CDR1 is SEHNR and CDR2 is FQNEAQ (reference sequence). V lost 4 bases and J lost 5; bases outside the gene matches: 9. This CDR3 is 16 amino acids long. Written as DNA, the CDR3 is TGTGCCAGCAGCTGGACTAGCGAGGGATTAAACAATGAGCAGTTCTTC. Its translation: CASSWTSEGLNNEQFF.

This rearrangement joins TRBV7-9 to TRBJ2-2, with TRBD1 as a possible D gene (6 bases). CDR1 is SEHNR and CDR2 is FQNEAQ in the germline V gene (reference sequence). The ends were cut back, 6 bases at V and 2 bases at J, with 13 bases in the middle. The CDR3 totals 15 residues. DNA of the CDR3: TGTGCCAGCAGTCCGGACAGAAGAAACACCGGGGAGCTGTTTTTT. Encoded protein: CASSPDRRNTGELFF.

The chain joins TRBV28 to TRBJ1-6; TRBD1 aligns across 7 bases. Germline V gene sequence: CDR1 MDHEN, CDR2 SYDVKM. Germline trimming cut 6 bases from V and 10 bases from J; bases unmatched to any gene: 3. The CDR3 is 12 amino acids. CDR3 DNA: TGTGCCAGCAGAGACAGGGAATCACCCCTCCACTTT. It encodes CASRDRESPLHF.

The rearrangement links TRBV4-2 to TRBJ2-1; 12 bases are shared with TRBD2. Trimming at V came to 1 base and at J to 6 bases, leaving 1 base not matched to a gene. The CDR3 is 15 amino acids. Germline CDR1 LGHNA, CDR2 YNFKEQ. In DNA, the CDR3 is TGTGCCAGCAGCCAAGCGACTAGCGGGAGCAATGAGCAGTTCTTC. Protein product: CASSQATSGSNEQFF.

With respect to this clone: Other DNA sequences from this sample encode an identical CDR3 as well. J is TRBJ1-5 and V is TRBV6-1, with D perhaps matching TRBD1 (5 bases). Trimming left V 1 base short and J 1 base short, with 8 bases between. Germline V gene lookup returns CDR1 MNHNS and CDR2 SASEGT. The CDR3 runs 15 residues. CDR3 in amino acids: CASSEGQGSNQPQHF. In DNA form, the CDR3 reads TGTGCCAGCAGTGAAGGGCAGGGAAGCAATCAGCCCCAGCATTTT.